The T cell receptor beta chain under discussion was sequenced for a study of Graves' ophthalmopathy and Graves' hyperthyroidism. Across the study: Peripheral blood collection took place at initial diagnosis, before any treatment.

The authors amplified TCR beta CDR3 regions, and they did so from RNA transcripts for repertoire sequencing. RT-PCR with HTBI primers came first, then second-round multiplex PCR. TCRdb processed the multiplex PCR reads anew with MiXCR; each CDR3 protein has one entry. Of approximately 41,000 distinct CDR3 sequences listed, about 50% are singletons. In germline, CDR1 is DFQATT, CDR2 SNEGSKA (reference sequence). J gave up 2 bases and V 5 bases, and 3 bases lay outside the gene matches. CDR3 length: 14 residues. This clonotype was observed a handful of times. Orbital computed tomography and thyroid ultrasound, along with TRAb, serum thyroxine and clinical symptoms, underpinned diagnosis. The starting material, 10 ml of fresh peripheral blood, provided the PBMCs.

The chain couples TRBV20-1 to TRBJ2-1; 10 bases agree with TRBD1. The TCR comes from an adult man with Graves' ophthalmopathy. The source material was peripheral blood. The CDR3 bases are TGCAGTGCTTCCGGGACAGGGGCCTACAATGAGCAGTTCTTC. This encodes CSASGTGAYNEQFF.